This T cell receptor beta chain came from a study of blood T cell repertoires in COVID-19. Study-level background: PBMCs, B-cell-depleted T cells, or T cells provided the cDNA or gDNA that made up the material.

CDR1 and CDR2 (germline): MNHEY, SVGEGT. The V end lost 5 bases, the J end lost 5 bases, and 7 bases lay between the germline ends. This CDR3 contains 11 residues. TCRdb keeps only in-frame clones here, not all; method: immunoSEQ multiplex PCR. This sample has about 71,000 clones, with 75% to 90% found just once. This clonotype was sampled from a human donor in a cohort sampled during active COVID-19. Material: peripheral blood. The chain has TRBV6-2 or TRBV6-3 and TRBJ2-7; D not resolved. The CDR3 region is CASSPRHEQYF. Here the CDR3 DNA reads TGTGCCAGCAGTCCGCGCCACGAGCAGTACTTC.